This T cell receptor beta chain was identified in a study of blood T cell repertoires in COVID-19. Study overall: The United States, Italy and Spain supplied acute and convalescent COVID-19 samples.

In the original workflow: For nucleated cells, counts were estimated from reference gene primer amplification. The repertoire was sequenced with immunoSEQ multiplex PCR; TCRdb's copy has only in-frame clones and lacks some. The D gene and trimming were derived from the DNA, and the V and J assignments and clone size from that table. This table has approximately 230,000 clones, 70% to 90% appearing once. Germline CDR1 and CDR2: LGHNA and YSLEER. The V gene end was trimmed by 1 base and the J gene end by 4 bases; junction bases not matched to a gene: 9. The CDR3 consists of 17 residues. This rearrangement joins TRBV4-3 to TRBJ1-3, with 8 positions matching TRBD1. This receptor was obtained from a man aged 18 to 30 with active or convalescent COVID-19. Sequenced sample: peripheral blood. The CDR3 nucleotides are TGCGCCAGCAGCCAAGGCCCCTTGGGACAGGAGGGAAACACCATATATTTT. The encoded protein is CASSQGPLGQEGNTIYF.